The present T cell receptor beta chain was sequenced within a study of blood T cells in healthy people across ages. The CDR3 sequence is 15 residues long. Germline-derived CDR1 and CDR2 are SGHRS and YFSETQ. V gave up 4 bases and J gave up 2 bases; unmatched junction bases: 6. A note on this clonotype: Its antigen is not identified.

General study findings and limits: Older age coincided with a roughly linear decline in TCR beta diversity per million T cells.

A sample-barcoded 5' primer and a J-beta primer mix were used in a second PCR of about 6 to 12 cycles. The study obtained at least 3 million CDR3-containing paired-end reads from every sample. Using its own MiXCR run on the 5' RACE reads, TCRdb lists one record per CDR3 protein. This table has 700,000 or so distinct CDR3 sequences, approximately 40% appearing once. Every donor contributed around 10 milliliters of peripheral blood by blood draw. Extraction yielded at least 6 micrograms of total RNA per sample. The sequenced sample was blood. The rearrangement uses TRBV5-1 and TRBJ2-7; 10 nucleotides line up with TRBD2. The clonotype was recovered from a man older than 75 in good health. This chain's CDR3 is CASSAGTSEAYEQYF. The CDR3 nucleotides are TGCGCCAGCAGCGCCGGGACTAGCGAAGCCTACGAGCAGTACTTC. The variable domain in full, completed from reference TRBV5-1 and TRBJ2-7, reads KAGVTQTPRYLIKTRGQQVTLSCSPISGHRSVSWYQQTPGQGLQFLFEYFSETQRNKGNFPGRFSGRQFSNSRSEMNVSTLELGDSALYLCASSAGTSEAYEQYFGPGTRLTVT.